This is a list of T cell receptor beta chains from one sample in a study of cytomegalovirus exposure and HLA in healthy donors. Only in-frame clones appear in the TCRdb table, and some are missing; sequencing was by immunoSEQ multiplex PCR. In the table there are about 160,000 clones, 65% to 85% of which are singletons. Sequencing input: PBMCs. These receptor sequences come from a woman aged 45-65 years in good health and CMV-seropositive. Both conserved end residues are part of each CDR3. Fields, in order: clone size, J gene, V gene, D gene, CDR3 DNA, CDR3 protein. The D gene is left open where the match is weak. The size entry is marked missing in some rows and otherwise reads once, few, many or a size class.

clone size: -; J gene: TRBJ2-2; V gene: TRBV5-1; D gene: TRBD1; CDR3 DNA: TGCGCCAGCAGCTCCCGGACAGGGGCCACCGGGGAGCTGTTTTTT; CDR3 protein: CASSSRTGATGELFF
clone size: once; J gene: TRBJ1-1; V gene: TRBV7-8; D gene: -; CDR3 DNA: TGTGCCAGCAGCTTAGAGGAGATGTTGAACACTGAAGCTTTCTTT; CDR3 protein: CASSLEEMLNTEAFF
clone size: few; J gene: TRBJ2-2; V gene: TRBV27; D gene: -; CDR3 DNA: TGTGCCAGCAGCCGGCCCGGAGCCGTCGGGGAGCTGTTTTTT; CDR3 protein: CASSRPGAVGELFF
clone size: -; J gene: TRBJ2-2; V gene: TRBV5-1; D gene: -; CDR3 DNA: TGCGCCAGCAGCTTGCCCCTACGACAGAGAGACACCGGGGAGCTGTTTTTT; CDR3 protein: CASSLPLRQRDTGELFF
clone size: once; J gene: TRBJ2-2; V gene: TRBV29-1; D gene: -; CDR3 DNA: TGCAGCGTTGAGCCCAGCACCGGGGAGCTGTTTTTT; CDR3 protein: CSVEPSTGELFF
clone size: -; J gene: TRBJ2-1; V gene: TRBV5-5; D gene: TRBD2; CDR3 DNA: TGTGCCAGCAGTCAACGACTAGCGGGGGACTACAATGAGCAGTTCTTC; CDR3 protein: CASSQRLAGDYNEQFF
clone size: -; J gene: TRBJ1-5; V gene: TRBV19; D gene: TRBD1; CDR3 DNA: TGTGCCAGTACCCCCGATCGACAGGGCCTTCAGCCCCAGCATTTT; CDR3 protein: CASTPDRQGLQPQHF
clone size: -; J gene: TRBJ2-2; V gene: TRBV6-1; D gene: -; CDR3 DNA: TGTGCCAGCAGTGTGCAGGGCGATGGATCCGGGGAGCTGTTTTTT; CDR3 protein: CASSVQGDGSGELFF
clone size: -; J gene: TRBJ2-3; V gene: TRBV29-1; D gene: TRBD2; CDR3 DNA: TGCAGCGTTCCCTTAGCGGGAGGTTTCGGGAATACGCAGTATTTT; CDR3 protein: CSVPLAGGFGNTQYF
clone size: -; J gene: TRBJ1-2; V gene: TRBV7-2; D gene: -; CDR3 DNA: TGTGCCAGCAGCTTAGCGAGCGTTAACTATGGCTACACCTTC; CDR3 protein: CASSLASVNYGYTF
clone size: few; J gene: TRBJ2-2; V gene: TRBV7-2; D gene: TRBD1; CDR3 DNA: TGTGCCAGCAGCTTAGAATCATCGGGGACAGCGAACACCGGGGAGCTGTTTTTT; CDR3 protein: CASSLESSGTANTGELFF
clone size: -; J gene: TRBJ1-4; V gene: TRBV21-1; D gene: -; CDR3 DNA: TGTGCCAGCCGGCCCGGCAGGGGGCCCCGAGGGGATCCTAATGAAAAACTGTTTTTT; CDR3 protein: CASRPGRGPRGDPNEKLFF
clone size: few; J gene: TRBJ2-3; V gene: TRBV7-2; D gene: TRBD2; CDR3 DNA: TGTGCCAGCAGCTTACAGGGACTAGCGGGGGGGTACACGCAGTATTTT; CDR3 protein: CASSLQGLAGGYTQYF
clone size: few; J gene: TRBJ1-2; V gene: TRBV5-6; D gene: -; CDR3 DNA: TGTGCCAGCAGCGTGACAGGCGGTAACTATGGCTACACCTTC; CDR3 protein: CASSVTGGNYGYTF
clone size: -; J gene: TRBJ1-1; V gene: TRBV4-3; D gene: -; CDR3 DNA: TGCGCCAGCAGCCGAAGGGGCGGCGATTCAGGCGCTGAAGCTTTCTTT; CDR3 protein: CASSRRGGDSGAEAFF
clone size: few; J gene: TRBJ1-4; V gene: TRBV9; D gene: TRBD1; CDR3 DNA: TGTGCCAGCAGCGTAGGCGGGGGGACAGGGGATGAAAAACTGTTTTTT; CDR3 protein: CASSVGGGTGDEKLFF
clone size: -; J gene: TRBJ2-7; V gene: TRBV2; D gene: TRBD1; CDR3 DNA: TGTGCCAGCAGCATGGGACAGGGACTCTACGAGCAGTACTTC; CDR3 protein: CASSMGQGLYEQYF
clone size: -; J gene: TRBJ2-3; V gene: TRBV11-2; D gene: TRBD1; CDR3 DNA: TGTGCCAGCAGCTTGGACAGGGAGTTGGATACGCAGTATTTT; CDR3 protein: CASSLDRELDTQYF
clone size: -; J gene: TRBJ2-2; V gene: TRBV7-2; D gene: TRBD2; CDR3 DNA: TGTGCCAGCAGCTCAAGAGGGCTAGCGGGAATCACCGGGGAGCTGTTTTTT; CDR3 protein: CASSSRGLAGITGELFF
clone size: -; J gene: TRBJ2-3; V gene: TRBV11-2; D gene: TRBD1; CDR3 DNA: TGTGCCAGCAGCTTATGGCAGGGGGCAGATACGCAGTATTTT; CDR3 protein: CASSLWQGADTQYF
clone size: -; J gene: TRBJ2-7; V gene: TRBV27; D gene: TRBD1; CDR3 DNA: TGTGCCAGCAGTGACAGGGTTGGCTCCTACGAGCAGTACTTC; CDR3 protein: CASSDRVGSYEQYF
clone size: -; J gene: TRBJ2-1; V gene: TRBV6-1; D gene: -; CDR3 DNA: TGTGCCAGCAGTGCGGGCAGGGAAAGGCATGAGCAGTTCTTC; CDR3 protein: CASSAGRERHEQFF
clone size: -; J gene: TRBJ1-3; V gene: TRBV20-1; D gene: -; CDR3 DNA: TGCAGTGCACCCCGGGGAAACACCATATATTTT; CDR3 protein: CSAPRGNTIYF
clone size: few; J gene: TRBJ1-1; V gene: TRBV2; D gene: -; CDR3 DNA: TGTGCCAGCAGTGGTACAGGACCTGAAGCTTTCTTT; CDR3 protein: CASSGTGPEAFF
clone size: once; J gene: TRBJ1-1; V gene: TRBV4-3; D gene: TRBD1; CDR3 DNA: TGCGCCAGCAGCCAAGGGACAGGGAGGTTTACTGAAGCTTTCTTT; CDR3 protein: CASSQGTGRFTEAFF
clone size: -; J gene: TRBJ1-2; V gene: TRBV6-5; D gene: TRBD1; CDR3 DNA: TGTGCCAGCAGTTACTACGGACCGGGACAGGGGATATACACCTTC; CDR3 protein: CASSYYGPGQGIYTF
clone size: -; J gene: TRBJ1-1; V gene: TRBV18; D gene: -; CDR3 DNA: TGTGCCAGCTCACCCGGGATAGAGAACACTGAAGCTTTCTTT; CDR3 protein: CASSPGIENTEAFF
clone size: -; J gene: TRBJ1-2; V gene: TRBV5-1; D gene: -; CDR3 DNA: TGCGCCAGCAGCTTCCGGGGGACCTATGGCTACACCTTC; CDR3 protein: CASSFRGTYGYTF
clone size: -; J gene: TRBJ2-5; V gene: TRBV4-1; D gene: -; CDR3 DNA: TGCGCCAGCAGGCCCGAGGAGCGGAGCTCAGGGACCCAGTACTTC; CDR3 protein: CASRPEERSSGTQYF
clone size: once; J gene: TRBJ2-5; V gene: TRBV5-4; D gene: TRBD2; CDR3 DNA: TGTGCCAGCAGCATCCCGGGACTAGCCAGGGAGACCCAGTACTTC; CDR3 protein: CASSIPGLARETQYF
clone size: -; J gene: TRBJ1-1; V gene: TRBV6-6; D gene: -; CDR3 DNA: TGTGCCAGCAGCGGCGGCGCTGAGAACACTGAAGCTTTCTTT; CDR3 protein: CASSGGAENTEAFF
clone size: -; J gene: TRBJ2-7; V gene: TRBV13; D gene: -; CDR3 DNA: TGTGCCAGCAGCTTAGGAGACAGGTTCGGGTCCTACGAGCAGTACTTC; CDR3 protein: CASSLGDRFGSYEQYF
clone size: -; J gene: TRBJ2-1; V gene: TRBV6-4; D gene: TRBD1; CDR3 DNA: TGTGCCAGCAGTTCCGACAGGGGAGTTCATGAGCAGTTCTTC; CDR3 protein: CASSSDRGVHEQFF
clone size: -; J gene: TRBJ2-1; V gene: TRBV5-6; D gene: -; CDR3 DNA: TGTGCCAGCAGCTTGGAGCCCGAACTAAATGAGCAGTTCTTC; CDR3 protein: CASSLEPELNEQFF
clone size: -; J gene: TRBJ2-1; V gene: TRBV11-3; D gene: TRBD2; CDR3 DNA: TGTGCCAGCAGCTTGGGGCGACTAGCGGAGCAGTTCTTC; CDR3 protein: CASSLGRLAEQFF
clone size: -; J gene: TRBJ2-5; V gene: TRBV11-2; D gene: TRBD1; CDR3 DNA: TGTGCCAGCAGCGCCTCGACAGGGCCTCAAGAGACCCAGTACTTC; CDR3 protein: CASSASTGPQETQYF
clone size: -; J gene: TRBJ1-2; V gene: TRBV11-3; D gene: TRBD1; CDR3 DNA: TGTGCCAGCAGCTTAGATCAGTCGACAGGGTTCGGCTACACCTTC; CDR3 protein: CASSLDQSTGFGYTF
clone size: -; J gene: TRBJ1-1; V gene: TRBV28; D gene: -; CDR3 DNA: TGTGCCAGCAGTTCCCCAGGTTTTCCTCGATTCGCTTTCTTT; CDR3 protein: CASSSPGFPRFAFF
clone size: -; J gene: TRBJ1-4; V gene: TRBV19; D gene: TRBD1; CDR3 DNA: TGTGCCAGTAGCCTCGGGGCAGGGGGCGGTGAAAAACTGTTTTTT; CDR3 protein: CASSLGAGGGEKLFF
clone size: -; J gene: TRBJ1-2; V gene: TRBV7-9; D gene: -; CDR3 DNA: TGTGCCAGCAGCGCGTCTAACTATGGCTACACCTTC; CDR3 protein: CASSASNYGYTF
clone size: -; J gene: TRBJ1-1; V gene: TRBV2; D gene: TRBD1; CDR3 DNA: TGTGCCAGCAGTTACACCGGGACAGCCACTGAAGCTTTCTTT; CDR3 protein: CASSYTGTATEAFF
clone size: -; J gene: TRBJ1-4; V gene: TRBV18; D gene: -; CDR3 DNA: TGTGCCAGCTCACCTCCCTCCGGGAACAATAATGAAAAACTGTTTTTT; CDR3 protein: CASSPPSGNNNEKLFF
clone size: few; J gene: TRBJ1-5; V gene: TRBV30; D gene: TRBD1; CDR3 DNA: TGTGCCTGGTGTGGGACAGGGGGCAATCAGCCCCAGCATTTT; CDR3 protein: CAWCGTGGNQPQHF
clone size: once; J gene: TRBJ2-7; V gene: TRBV6-5; D gene: -; CDR3 DNA: TGTGCCACCTTATCCGGGTCGTCCTACGAGCAGTACTTC; CDR3 protein: CATLSGSSYEQYF
clone size: once; J gene: TRBJ1-4; V gene: TRBV30; D gene: TRBD1; CDR3 DNA: TGTGCCTGGAGTTCGACAGGGGCAACTAATGAAAAACTGTTTTTT; CDR3 protein: CAWSSTGATNEKLFF
clone size: few; J gene: TRBJ2-3; V gene: TRBV11-2; D gene: -; CDR3 DNA: TGTGCCAGCAGCTTAGGATTACTTCGCACAGATACGCAGTATTTT; CDR3 protein: CASSLGLLRTDTQYF
clone size: -; J gene: TRBJ1-3; V gene: TRBV27; D gene: -; CDR3 DNA: TGTGCCAGCAGTCGGGGTTACTCTGGAAACACCATATATTTT; CDR3 protein: CASSRGYSGNTIYF
clone size: once; J gene: TRBJ1-1; V gene: TRBV7-2; D gene: -; CDR3 DNA: TGTGCCAGCAGCCCCTGGGGGGGGACTGAAGCTTTCTTT; CDR3 protein: CASSPWGGTEAFF
clone size: -; J gene: TRBJ2-7; V gene: TRBV11-2; D gene: TRBD1; CDR3 DNA: TGTGCCAGCAGTGAGACAGGGGCCCATCTATACGAGCAGTACTTC; CDR3 protein: CASSETGAHLYEQYF
clone size: -; J gene: TRBJ1-3; V gene: TRBV6-5; D gene: -; CDR3 DNA: TGTGCCAGCAGACAGCGGGGCATCGGGAACACCATATATTTT; CDR3 protein: CASRQRGIGNTIYF
clone size: -; J gene: TRBJ2-5; V gene: TRBV11-2; D gene: -; CDR3 DNA: TGTGCCAGCAACCCGGGGGGCGAGGGGACCCAGTACTTC; CDR3 protein: CASNPGGEGTQYF
clone size: -; J gene: TRBJ1-4; V gene: TRBV7-8; D gene: -; CDR3 DNA: TGTGCCAGCAGCAGCAGTTGGGACAACAGGGATGCAACTAATGAAAAACTGTTTTTT; CDR3 protein: CASSSSWDNRDATNEKLFF
clone size: -; J gene: TRBJ1-1; V gene: TRBV28; D gene: TRBD1; CDR3 DNA: TGTGCCAGCAGCACGGGACAGCAGAACACTGAAGCTTTCTTT; CDR3 protein: CASSTGQQNTEAFF
clone size: few; J gene: TRBJ1-5; V gene: TRBV4-1; D gene: -; CDR3 DNA: TGCGCCAGCCGCCGCCAGGACTCGGGCAATCAGCCCCAGCATTTT; CDR3 protein: CASRRQDSGNQPQHF
clone size: -; J gene: TRBJ2-2; V gene: TRBV4-3; D gene: TRBD1; CDR3 DNA: TGCGCCAGCAGCCTCACCACAGGGGCCACAACCGAGGAGCTGTTTTTT; CDR3 protein: CASSLTTGATTEELFF